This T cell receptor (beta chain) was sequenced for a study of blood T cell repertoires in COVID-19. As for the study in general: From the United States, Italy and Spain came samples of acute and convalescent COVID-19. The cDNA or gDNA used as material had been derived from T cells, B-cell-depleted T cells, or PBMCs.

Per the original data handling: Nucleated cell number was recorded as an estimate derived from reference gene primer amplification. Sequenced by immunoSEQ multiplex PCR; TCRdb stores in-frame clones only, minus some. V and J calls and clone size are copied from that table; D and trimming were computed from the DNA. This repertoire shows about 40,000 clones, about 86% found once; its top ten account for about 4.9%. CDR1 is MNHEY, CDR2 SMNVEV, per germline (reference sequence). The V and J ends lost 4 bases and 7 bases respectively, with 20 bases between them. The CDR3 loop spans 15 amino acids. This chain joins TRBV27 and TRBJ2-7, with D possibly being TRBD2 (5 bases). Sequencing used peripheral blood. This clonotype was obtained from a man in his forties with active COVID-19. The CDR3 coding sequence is TGTGCCAGCAGTTCCCCCTCGCGAGGGCCGGGAGAGCAGTACTTC. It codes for CASSSPSRGPGEQYF.